Given below is one TCR beta chain in context. These data originate in a study of T cell responses to AZD1222 COVID-19 vaccine. Generated by immunoSEQ multiplex PCR, the TCRdb table keeps only in-frame clones and is missing some. The repertoire holds around 85,000 clones, with 90% as singletons. The V end was cut by 2 bases, the J end by 5 bases, with 15 bases between. Per the germline V gene, CDR1 is KGHSH and CDR2 is LQKENI. The length of the CDR3 is 15 residues. This sample comprised peripheral blood, obtained 28 days after the second AZD1222 dose. This clonotype was sampled from an adult who received the AZD1222 COVID-19 vaccine. The rearrangement joins TRBV18 to TRBJ1-2, with D unclear. The CDR3 is CASSPEEGLGYGYTF. The CDR3 DNA sequence: TGTGCCAGCTCACCAGAGGAGGGTTTAGGGTATGGCTACACCTTC.